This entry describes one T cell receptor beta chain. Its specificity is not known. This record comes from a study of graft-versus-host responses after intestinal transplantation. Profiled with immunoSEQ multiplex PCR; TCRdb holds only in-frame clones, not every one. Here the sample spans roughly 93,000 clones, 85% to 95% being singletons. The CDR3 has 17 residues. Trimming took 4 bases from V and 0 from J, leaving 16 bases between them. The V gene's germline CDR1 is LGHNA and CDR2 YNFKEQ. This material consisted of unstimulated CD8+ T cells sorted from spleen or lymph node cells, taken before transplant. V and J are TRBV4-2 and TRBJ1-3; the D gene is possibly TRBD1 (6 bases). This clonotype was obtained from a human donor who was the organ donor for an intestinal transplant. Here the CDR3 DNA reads TGTGCCAGCAGCCCGGGGGGCGTAGAATCCTCTGGAAACACCATATATTTT. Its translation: CASSPGGVESSGNTIYF.